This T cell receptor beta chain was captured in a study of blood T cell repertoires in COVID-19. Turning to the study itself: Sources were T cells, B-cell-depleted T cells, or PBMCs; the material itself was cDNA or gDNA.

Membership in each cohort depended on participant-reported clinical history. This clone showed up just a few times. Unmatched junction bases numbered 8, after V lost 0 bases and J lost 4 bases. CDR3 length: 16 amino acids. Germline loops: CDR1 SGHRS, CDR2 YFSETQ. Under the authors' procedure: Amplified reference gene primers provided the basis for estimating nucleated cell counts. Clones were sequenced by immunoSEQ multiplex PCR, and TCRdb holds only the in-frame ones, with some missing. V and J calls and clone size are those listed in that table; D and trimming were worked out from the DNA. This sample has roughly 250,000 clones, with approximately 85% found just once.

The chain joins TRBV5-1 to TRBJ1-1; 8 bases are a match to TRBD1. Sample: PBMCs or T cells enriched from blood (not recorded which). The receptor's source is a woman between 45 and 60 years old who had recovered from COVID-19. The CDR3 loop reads CASSLAAGGAGTEAFF. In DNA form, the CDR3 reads TGCGCCAGCAGCTTGGCGGCAGGGGGCGCGGGCACTGAAGCTTTCTTT.